This is a list of T cell receptor beta chains from one sample in a study of T cell repertoires in cytomegalovirus infection. TCRdb ran MiXCR on the reads and lists one entry per CDR3 protein. The sample consists of 300,000 to 400,000 distinct CDR3 sequences, approximately 18% of them appearing once. Source material: PBMCs. The receptors come from a human donor in good health (CMV status not recorded). Some clones in this sample may be carry-over from other donors' samples. Both conserved end residues are part of each CDR3.

>TRBV20-1|TRBJ1-6
CSALGGKSSYNSPLHF
>TRBV11-2|TRBJ2-3
CASSLWGSVTDTQYF
>TRBV7-2|TRBJ2-3
CASSLGLAGIDTQYF
>TRBV25-1|TRBJ2-2
CASSETGSVGELFF
>TRBV19|TRBJ1-5
CASSIDFDRADQPQHF
>TRBV7-9|TRBJ2-7
CASSASRAGVGEQYF
>TRBV3-1|TRBJ2-5
CASSPYFGEETQYF
>TRBV6-8|TRBJ2-2
CASTDMANTGELFF
>TRBV28|TRBJ1-3
CASSSAEGGRGNTIYF
>TRBV6-2/TRBV6-3|TRBJ2-1
CASSFTSSYNEQFF
>TRBV4-1|TRBJ2-1
CASSRPGLANDEQFF
>TRBV7-2|TRBJ1-4
CASSSSRGEKLFF
>TRBV5-6|TRBJ1-5
CASSLVGVDNQPQHF
>TRBV20-1|TRBJ1-2
CSARFGELYGYTF
>TRBV12-3/TRBV12-4|TRBJ1-2
CASSRRSYGYTF
>TRBV4-2|TRBJ2-7
CASSYNRGSSYEQYF
>TRBV2|TRBJ2-5
CASSPGLANQETQYF
>TRBV20-1|TRBJ2-2
CSAVGLNTGELFF
>TRBV12-3/TRBV12-4|TRBJ1-6
CASSRGGAKNSPLHF
>TRBV15|TRBJ2-7
CATSRDGVSEQYF
>TRBV20-1|TRBJ2-5
CSASYGGEETQYF
>TRBV7-2|TRBJ1-6
CASSFRRGNSPLHF
>TRBV7-2|TRBJ2-5
CASSSGLETQYF
>TRBV7-9|TRBJ2-2
CASRGPNTGELFF
>TRBV12-3/TRBV12-4|TRBJ1-4
CASSFNLGEKLFF
>TRBV15|TRBJ2-1
CATSRVTGLAGGRNEQFF
>TRBV7-8|TRBJ2-6
CASSLEDRLSGANVLTF
>TRBV7-9|TRBJ2-7
CASSSPTGFPEQYF
>TRBV10-3|TRBJ2-1
CAISELESGTGYNEQFF